The sequence of this TCR beta chain was determined in a study of graft-versus-host responses after intestinal transplantation. This CDR3 contains 15 residues. Per the germline V gene, CDR1 is SNHLY and CDR2 is FYNNEI. The V gene lost 2 bases and the J gene lost 1 base, with 10 bases spanning the gap. Clones were sequenced by immunoSEQ multiplex PCR, and TCRdb holds only the in-frame ones, with some missing. The sample consists of 29,000 or so clones, nearly 90% of them appearing once. Source: PBMCs, taken roughly 68 weeks after intestinal transplantation. J is TRBJ2-3 and V is TRBV2; D call uncertain. This clonotype was sampled from a human patient who received an intestinal transplant, so some T cells may come from the graft donor. The CDR3 nucleotides are TGTGCCAGCAGTGAAAAACTTACCGGCACAGATACGCAGTATTTT. Amino acid sequence: CASSEKLTGTDTQYF.